This T cell receptor (beta chain) derives from a study of low-dose radiotherapy and immunotherapy resistance in tumors. Study summary: Cohort 1 got 0.5 Gy per fraction every 2 weeks, 6.5 Gy in total. Cohort 2 received 1 Gy per fraction every two weeks, totaling 13 Gy over 26 weeks. The 200 mg/m2 dose of intravenous cyclophosphamide was given every two weeks, one day before radiation and immunotherapy. The study gave patients oral aspirin 300 mg daily for four cycles from cycle 1 day 1.

First-strand cDNA relied on TRAV- and TRBV-specific primers spanning alpha and beta chains. Using a constant-region primer together with a V-primer adapter, TCRs were subjected to about 18 PCR cycles of amplification. From the reads, TCRdb called clonotypes with MiXCR, one entry per CDR3 protein. The sample yields approximately 100,000 distinct CDR3 sequences, under 25% seen once. The CDR3 sequence is 20 residues long. Losses at the gene ends were 1 base for V and 0 bases for J; bases not matched to a gene: 11. From germline, CDR1 is MNHEY and CDR2 SVGAGI. Time point denoted: after trial treatment. The treatment is: LDRT plus nivolumab, ipilimumab, low-dose cyclophosphamide and aspirin (RACIN trial). This clonotype was found many times.

The sequence derives from a male donor with prostate cancer. This chain links TRBV6-5 with TRBJ2-6; 8 bases agree with TRBD1. Sequencing used PBMCs, obtained after low-dose radiotherapy plus immunotherapy. CDR3 sequence (DNA): TGTGCCAGCAGTTACTGGGCAGGGGGCCATGTTATCTCTGGGGCCAACGTCCTGACTTTC. It is translated as CASSYWAGGHVISGANVLTF.